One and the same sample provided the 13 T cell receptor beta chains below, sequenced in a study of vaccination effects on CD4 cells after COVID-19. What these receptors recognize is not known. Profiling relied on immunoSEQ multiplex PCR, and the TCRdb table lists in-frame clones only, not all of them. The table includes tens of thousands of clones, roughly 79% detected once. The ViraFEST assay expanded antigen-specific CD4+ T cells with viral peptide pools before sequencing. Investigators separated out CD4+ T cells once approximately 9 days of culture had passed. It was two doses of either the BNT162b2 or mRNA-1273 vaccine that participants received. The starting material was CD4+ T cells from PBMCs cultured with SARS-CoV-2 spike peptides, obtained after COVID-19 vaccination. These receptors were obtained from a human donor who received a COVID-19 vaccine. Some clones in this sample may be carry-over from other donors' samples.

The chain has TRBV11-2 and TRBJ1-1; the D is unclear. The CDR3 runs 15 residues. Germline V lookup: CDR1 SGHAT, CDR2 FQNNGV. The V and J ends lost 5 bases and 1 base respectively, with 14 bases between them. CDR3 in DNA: TGTGCCAGCAGCGGTGGTAGCGCGGGGAACACTGAAGCTTTCTTT. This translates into CASSGGSAGNTEAFF.

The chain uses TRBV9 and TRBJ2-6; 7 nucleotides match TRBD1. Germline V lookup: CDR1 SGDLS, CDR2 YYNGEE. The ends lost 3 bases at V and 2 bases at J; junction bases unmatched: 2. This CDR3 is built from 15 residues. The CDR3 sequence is CASSGDRAGANVLTF. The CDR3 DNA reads TGTGCCAGCAGCGGCGACAGGGCTGGGGCCAACGTCCTGACTTTC. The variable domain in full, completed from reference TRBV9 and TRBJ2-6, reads DSGVTQTPKHLITATGQRVTLRCSPRSGDLSVYWYQQSLDQGLQFLIQYYNGEERAKGNILERFSAQQFPDLHSELNLSSLELGDSALYFCASSGDRAGANVLTFGAGSRLTVL.

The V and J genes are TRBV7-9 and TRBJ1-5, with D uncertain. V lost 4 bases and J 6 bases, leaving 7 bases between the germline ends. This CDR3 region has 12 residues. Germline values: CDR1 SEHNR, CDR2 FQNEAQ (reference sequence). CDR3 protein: CASSSEGQPQHF. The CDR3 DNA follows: TGTGCCAGCAGCTCGGAAGGTCAGCCCCAGCATTTT.

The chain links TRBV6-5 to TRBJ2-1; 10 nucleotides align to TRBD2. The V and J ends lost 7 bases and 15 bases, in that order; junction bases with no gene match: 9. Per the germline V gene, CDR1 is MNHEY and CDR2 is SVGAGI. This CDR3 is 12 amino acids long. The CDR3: CASIATSGVAFF. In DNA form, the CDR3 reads TGTGCCAGCATTGCTACTAGCGGGGTTGCGTTCTTC.

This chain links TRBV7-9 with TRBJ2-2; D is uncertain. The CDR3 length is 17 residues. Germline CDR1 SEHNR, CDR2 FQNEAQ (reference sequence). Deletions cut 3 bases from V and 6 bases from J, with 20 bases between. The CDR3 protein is CASSFRLGQTGAGELFF. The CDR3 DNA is TGTGCCAGCAGCTTCCGATTGGGTCAGACTGGCGCCGGGGAGCTGTTTTTT. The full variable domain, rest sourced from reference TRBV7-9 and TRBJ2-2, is DTGVSQNPRHKITKRGQNVTFRCDPISEHNRLYWYRQTLGQGPEFLTYFQNEAQLEKSRLLSDRFSAERPKGSFSTLEIQRTEQGDSAMYLCASSFRLGQTGAGELFFGEGSRLTVL.

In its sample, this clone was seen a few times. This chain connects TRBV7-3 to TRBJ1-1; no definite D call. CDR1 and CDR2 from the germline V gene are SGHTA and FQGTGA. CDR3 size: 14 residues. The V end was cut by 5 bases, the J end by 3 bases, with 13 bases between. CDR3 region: CASSPGPGDTEAFF. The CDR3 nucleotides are TGTGCCAGCAGCCCCGGACCCGGGGACACTGAAGCTTTCTTT.

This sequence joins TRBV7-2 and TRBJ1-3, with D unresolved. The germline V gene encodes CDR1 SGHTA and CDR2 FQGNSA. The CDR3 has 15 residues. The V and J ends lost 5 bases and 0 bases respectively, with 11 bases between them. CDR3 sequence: CASSPSTHSGNTIYF. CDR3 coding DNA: TGTGCCAGCAGCCCCAGCACACACTCTGGAAACACCATATATTTT. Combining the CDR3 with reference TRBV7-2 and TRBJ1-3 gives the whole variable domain GAGVSQSPSNKVTEKGKDVELRCDPISGHTALYWYRQSLGQGLEFLIYFQGNSAPDKSGLPSDRFSAERTGGSVSTLTIQRTQQEDSAVYLCASSPSTHSGNTIYFGEGSWLTVV.

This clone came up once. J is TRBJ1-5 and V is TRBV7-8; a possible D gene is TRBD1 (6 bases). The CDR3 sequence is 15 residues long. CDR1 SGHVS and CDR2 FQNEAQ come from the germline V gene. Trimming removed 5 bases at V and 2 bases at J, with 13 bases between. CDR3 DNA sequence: TGTGCCAGCAGCCCCCCGGGGGCCGGCAATCAGCCCCAGCATTTT. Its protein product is CASSPPGAGNQPQHF.

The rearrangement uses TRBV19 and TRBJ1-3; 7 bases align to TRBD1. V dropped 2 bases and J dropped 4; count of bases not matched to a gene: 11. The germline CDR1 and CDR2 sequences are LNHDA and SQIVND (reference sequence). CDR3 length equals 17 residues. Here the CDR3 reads CASSIWLTGARGNTIYF. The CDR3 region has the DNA TGTGCCAGTAGTATATGGCTAACAGGGGCAAGGGGAAACACCATATATTTT.

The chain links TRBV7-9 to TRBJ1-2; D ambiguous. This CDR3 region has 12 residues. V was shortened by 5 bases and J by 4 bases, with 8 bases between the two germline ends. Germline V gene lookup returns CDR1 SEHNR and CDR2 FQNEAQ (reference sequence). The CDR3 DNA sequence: TGTGCCAGCAGCCGGACGGGCTATGGCTACACCTTC. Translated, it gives CASSRTGYGYTF.

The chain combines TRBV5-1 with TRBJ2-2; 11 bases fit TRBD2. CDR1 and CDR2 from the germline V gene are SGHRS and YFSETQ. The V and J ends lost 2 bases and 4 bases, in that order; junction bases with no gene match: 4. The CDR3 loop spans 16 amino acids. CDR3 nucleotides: TGCGCCAGCAGCTTCCTAGCGGGGGGAGGCACCGGGGAGCTGTTTTTT. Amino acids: CASSFLAGGGTGELFF.

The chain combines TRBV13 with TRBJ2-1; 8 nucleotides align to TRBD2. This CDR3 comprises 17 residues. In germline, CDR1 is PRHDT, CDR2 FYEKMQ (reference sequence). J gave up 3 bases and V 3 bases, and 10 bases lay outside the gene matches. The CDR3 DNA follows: TGTGCCAGCAGCTTGTACCTTACTAGCGGAGACTACAATGAGCAGTTCTTC. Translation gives CASSLYLTSGDYNEQFF.

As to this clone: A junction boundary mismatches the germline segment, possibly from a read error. CDR3 in amino acids: CASSPRTVAF. CDR3 coding DNA: TGTGCCAGCAGCCCCCGGACGGTAGCGTTC. The chain links TRBV7-9 to TRBJ1-2, with D unclear. Germline loops: CDR1 SEHNR, CDR2 FQNEAQ (reference sequence). This CDR3 has 10 amino acids.